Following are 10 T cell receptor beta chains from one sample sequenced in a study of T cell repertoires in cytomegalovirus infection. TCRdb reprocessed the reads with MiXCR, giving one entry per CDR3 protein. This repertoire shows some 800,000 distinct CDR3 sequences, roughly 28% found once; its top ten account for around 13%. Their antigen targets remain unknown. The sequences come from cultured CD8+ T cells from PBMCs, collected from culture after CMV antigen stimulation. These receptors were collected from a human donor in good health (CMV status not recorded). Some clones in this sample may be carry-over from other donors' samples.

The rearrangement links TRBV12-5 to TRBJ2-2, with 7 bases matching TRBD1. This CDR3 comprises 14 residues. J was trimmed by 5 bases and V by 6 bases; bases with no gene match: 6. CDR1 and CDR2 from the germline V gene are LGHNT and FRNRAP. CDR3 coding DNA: TGTGCTAGTGGATACGGGACAGTAACCGGGGAGCTGTTTTTT. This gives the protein CASGYGTVTGELFF.

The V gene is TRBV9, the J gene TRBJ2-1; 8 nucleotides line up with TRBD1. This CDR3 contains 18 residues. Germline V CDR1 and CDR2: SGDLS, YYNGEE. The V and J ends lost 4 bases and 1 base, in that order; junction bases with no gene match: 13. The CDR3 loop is CASSPRGQVHRSYNEQFF. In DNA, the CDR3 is TGTGCCAGCAGCCCCCGGGGACAGGTACACCGATCCTACAATGAGCAGTTCTTC.

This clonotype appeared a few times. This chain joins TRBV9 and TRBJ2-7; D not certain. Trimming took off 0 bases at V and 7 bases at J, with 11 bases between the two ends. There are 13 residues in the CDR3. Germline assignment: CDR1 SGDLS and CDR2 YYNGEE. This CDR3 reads CASSVGSAGEQYV. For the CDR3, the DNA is TGTGCCAGCAGCGTAGGGTCAGCCGGAGAGCAGTACGTC.

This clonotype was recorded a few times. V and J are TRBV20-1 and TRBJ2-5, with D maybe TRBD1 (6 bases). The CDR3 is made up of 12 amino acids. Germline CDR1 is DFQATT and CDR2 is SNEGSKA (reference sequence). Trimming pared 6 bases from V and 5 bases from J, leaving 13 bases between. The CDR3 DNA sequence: TGCAGTGCCCCGACAGGTTACGAGACCCAGTACTTC. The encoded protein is CSAPTGYETQYF.

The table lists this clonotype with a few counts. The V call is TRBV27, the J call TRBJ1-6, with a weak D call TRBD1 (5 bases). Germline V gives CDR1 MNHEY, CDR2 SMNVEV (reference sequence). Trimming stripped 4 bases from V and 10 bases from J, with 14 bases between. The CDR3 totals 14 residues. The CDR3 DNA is TGTGCCAGCAGTTATCAGGGACCGTTGTCACCCCTCCACTTT. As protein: CASSYQGPLSPLHF.

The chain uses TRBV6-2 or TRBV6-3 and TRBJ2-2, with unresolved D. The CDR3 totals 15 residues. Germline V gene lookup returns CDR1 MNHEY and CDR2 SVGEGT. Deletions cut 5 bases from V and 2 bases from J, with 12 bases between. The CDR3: CASSPHYGNTGELFF. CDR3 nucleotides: TGTGCCAGCAGTCCCCATTACGGCAACACCGGGGAGCTGTTTTTT.

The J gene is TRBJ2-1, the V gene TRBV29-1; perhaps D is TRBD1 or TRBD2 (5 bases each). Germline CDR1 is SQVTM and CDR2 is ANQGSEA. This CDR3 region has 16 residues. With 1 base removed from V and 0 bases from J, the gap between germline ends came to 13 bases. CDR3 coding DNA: TGCAGCGTTGAAGCGGTTAGCGACAGCTCCTACAATGAGCAGTTCTTC. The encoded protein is CSVEAVSDSSYNEQFF.

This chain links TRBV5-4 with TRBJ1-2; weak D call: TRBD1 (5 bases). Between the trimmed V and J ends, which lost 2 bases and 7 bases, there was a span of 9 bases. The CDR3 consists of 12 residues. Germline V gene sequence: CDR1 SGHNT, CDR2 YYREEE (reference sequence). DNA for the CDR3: TGTGCCAGCAGCTTTGGCAGGGTTGGCTACACCTTC. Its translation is CASSFGRVGYTF.

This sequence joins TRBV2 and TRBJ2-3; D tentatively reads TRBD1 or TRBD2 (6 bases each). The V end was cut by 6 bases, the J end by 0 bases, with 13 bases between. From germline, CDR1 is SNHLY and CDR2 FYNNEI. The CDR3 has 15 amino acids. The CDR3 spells CASRETGRSTDTQYF. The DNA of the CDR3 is TGTGCCAGCAGGGAAACAGGGAGGAGCACAGATACGCAGTATTTT.

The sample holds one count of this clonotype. CDR3 DNA sequence: TGTGCCATCAGGGGGGACGGCGATAGCAATCAGCCCCAGCATTTT. Translating gives CAIRGDGDSNQPQHF. The V and J genes are TRBV10-3 and TRBJ1-5; weak D call: TRBD1 (5 bases). The germline V gene encodes CDR1 ENHRY and CDR2 SYGVKD. CDR3 length: 15 amino acids. The germline V and J ends were trimmed by 6 bases and 0 bases, with 12 bases remaining between them.